This record covers a single TCR beta chain. Original analysis: Researchers report that nucleated cell counts were estimated from reference gene primer amplification. Libraries were prepared by immunoSEQ multiplex PCR; TCRdb keeps only in-frame clonotypes and omits some of them. The V and J calls and clone size were taken over from that table, and D and trimming were inferred from the DNA. The sample comprises about 310,000 clones, about nine tenths of which are singletons, and about 2.3% rests with the top ten. This record comes from a study of blood T cell repertoires in COVID-19. Turning to the study itself: Nucleic acid was either cDNA or gDNA, and it came from T cells, B-cell-depleted T cells, or PBMCs.

V lost 0 bases and J lost 1; bases outside the gene matches: 2. Per germline, CDR1 PRHDT and CDR2 FYEKMQ (reference sequence). The CDR3 consists of 16 residues. The chain employs TRBV13 and TRBJ2-2, with TRBD1 matching 7 bases. Sequenced material: peripheral blood. The TCR sequence derives from a young man with active or convalescent COVID-19. DNA of the CDR3: TGTGCCAGCAGCTTAGGCCACAGGGGGAACACCGGGGAGCTGTTTTTT. It encodes CASSLGHRGNTGELFF.